This is a list of T cell receptor beta chains from one sample in a study of cytomegalovirus exposure and HLA in healthy donors. Assay used: immunoSEQ multiplex PCR; TCRdb lists only in-frame clones, some missing. The sample has fewer than 150,000 clones, approximately 80% seen once. Source material: PBMCs. The origin of the receptors is a man aged 18-30 years in good health and CMV-seronegative. Both conserved end residues are part of each CDR3.

v_call	cdr3_aa
TRBV7-9	CASSMTGVNTEAFF
TRBV7-6	CASSLVGQGLGTEAFF
TRBV10-3	CAAGGETQYF
TRBV14	CASSQDIWGRDF
TRBV19	CASSSQYQGNTEAFF
TRBV28	CASSFRGQGAGGYTF
TRBV5-1	CASSLGASGGDTQYF
TRBV27	CASSSLYTEAFF
TRBV19	CASSIDGDGYTF
TRBV19	CATRGKNEQFF
TRBV18	CASSPWAMYGYTF
TRBV27	CASSFLAGGHEQFF
TRBV5-6	CASSYITDTQYF
TRBV7-9	CASGVGGVDYEQYF
TRBV7-3	CASSLAPGLADSTDTQYF
TRBV7-9	CASSLRDTSYNSPLHF
TRBV6-5	CASRPGTASNQPQHF
TRBV2	CATTGALGYEQFF
TRBV18	CASSPVQGQDSAQHF
TRBV4-2	CASSQEGSSGTYEQYF
TRBV11-3	CASSLVGGQDYEQYF
TRBV6-6	CASSYGSPGTGELFF
TRBV28	CASSLPVSSYNEQFF
TRBV11-2	CASSLEAGAEQYF